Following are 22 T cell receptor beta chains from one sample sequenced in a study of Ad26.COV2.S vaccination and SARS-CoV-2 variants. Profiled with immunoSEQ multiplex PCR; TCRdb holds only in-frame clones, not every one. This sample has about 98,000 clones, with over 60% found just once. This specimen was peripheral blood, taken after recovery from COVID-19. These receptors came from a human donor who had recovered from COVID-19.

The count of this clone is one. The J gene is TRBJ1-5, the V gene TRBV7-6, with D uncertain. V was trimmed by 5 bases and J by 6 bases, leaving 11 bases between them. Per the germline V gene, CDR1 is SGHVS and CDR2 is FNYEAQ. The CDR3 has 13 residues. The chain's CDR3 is CASSPIVGQPQHF. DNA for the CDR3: TGTGCCAGCAGCCCGATCGTCGGTCAGCCCCAGCATTTT. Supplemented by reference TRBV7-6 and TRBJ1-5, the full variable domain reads GAGVSQSPRYKVTKRGQDVALRCDPISGHVSLYWYRQALGQGPEFLTYFNYEAQQDKSGLPNDRFSAERPEGSISTLTIQRTEQRDSAMYRCASSPIVGQPQHFGDGTRLSIL.

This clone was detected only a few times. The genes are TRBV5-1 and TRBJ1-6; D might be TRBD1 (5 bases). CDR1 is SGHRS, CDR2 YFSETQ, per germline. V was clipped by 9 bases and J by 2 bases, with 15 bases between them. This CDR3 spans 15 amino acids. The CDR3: CATEVGEAYNSPLHF. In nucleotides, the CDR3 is TGCGCCACCGAAGTGGGGGAGGCCTATAATTCACCCCTCCACTTT.

The CDR3: CASSSGGVPDTQYF. The CDR3 nucleotides are TGTGCCAGCAGCTCGGGGGGGGTCCCCGATACGCAGTATTTT. The chain has TRBV7-3 and TRBJ2-3; 8 positions match TRBD2. CDR3 length: 14 residues. Germline CDR1 reads SGHTA; CDR2 reads FQGTGA. The V segment lost 4 bases and the J segment 6 bases; nucleotides outside the gene matches: 6.

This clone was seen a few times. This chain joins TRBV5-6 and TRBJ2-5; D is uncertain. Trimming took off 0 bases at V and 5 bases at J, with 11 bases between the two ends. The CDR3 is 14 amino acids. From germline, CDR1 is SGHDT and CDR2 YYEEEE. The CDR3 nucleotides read TGTGCCAGCAGCTTGGATGGGATTCAGGAGACCCAGTACTTC. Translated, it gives CASSLDGIQETQYF.

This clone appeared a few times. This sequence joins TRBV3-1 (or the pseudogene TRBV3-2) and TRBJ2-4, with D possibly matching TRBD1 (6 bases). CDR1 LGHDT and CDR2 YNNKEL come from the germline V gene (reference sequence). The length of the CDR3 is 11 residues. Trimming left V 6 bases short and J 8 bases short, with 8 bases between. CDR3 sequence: CASRQGYIQYF. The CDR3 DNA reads TGTGCCAGCAGACAGGGATACATTCAGTACTTC.

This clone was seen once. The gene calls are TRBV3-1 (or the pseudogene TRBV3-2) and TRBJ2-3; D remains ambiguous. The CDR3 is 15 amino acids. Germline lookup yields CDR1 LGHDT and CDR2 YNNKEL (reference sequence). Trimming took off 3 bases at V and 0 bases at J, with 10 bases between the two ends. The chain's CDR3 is CASSQGLPSTDTQYF. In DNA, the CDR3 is TGTGCCAGCAGCCAGGGATTGCCTAGCACAGATACGCAGTATTTT.

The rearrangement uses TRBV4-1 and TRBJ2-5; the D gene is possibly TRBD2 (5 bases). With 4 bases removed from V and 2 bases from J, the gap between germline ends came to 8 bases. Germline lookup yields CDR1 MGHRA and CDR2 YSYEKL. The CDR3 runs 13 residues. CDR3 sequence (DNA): TGCGCCAGCAGCCGTACTAGGCAAGAGACCCAGTACTTC. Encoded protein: CASSRTRQETQYF.

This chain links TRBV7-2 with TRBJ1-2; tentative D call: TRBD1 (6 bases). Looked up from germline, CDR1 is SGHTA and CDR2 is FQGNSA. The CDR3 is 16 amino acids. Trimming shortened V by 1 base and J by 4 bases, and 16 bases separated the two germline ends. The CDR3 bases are TGTGCCAGCAGCTTAGACCCCTACAGGGAGTCCTATGGCTACACCTTC. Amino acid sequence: CASSLDPYRESYGYTF.

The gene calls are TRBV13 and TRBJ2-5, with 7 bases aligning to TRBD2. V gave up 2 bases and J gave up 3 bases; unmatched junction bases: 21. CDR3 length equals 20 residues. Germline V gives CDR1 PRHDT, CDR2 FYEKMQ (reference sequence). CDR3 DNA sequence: TGTGCCAGCAGCTTATGGGACTATCAAGGAGGGCAATCATCTAAAGAGACCCAGTACTTC. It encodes CASSLWDYQGGQSSKETQYF.

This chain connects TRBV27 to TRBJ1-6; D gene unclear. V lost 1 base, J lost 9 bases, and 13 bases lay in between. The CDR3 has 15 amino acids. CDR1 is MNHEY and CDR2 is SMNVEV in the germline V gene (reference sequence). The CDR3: CASSLFNQQSSPLHF. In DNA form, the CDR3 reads TGTGCCAGCAGTTTATTCAATCAGCAAAGTTCACCCCTCCACTTT.

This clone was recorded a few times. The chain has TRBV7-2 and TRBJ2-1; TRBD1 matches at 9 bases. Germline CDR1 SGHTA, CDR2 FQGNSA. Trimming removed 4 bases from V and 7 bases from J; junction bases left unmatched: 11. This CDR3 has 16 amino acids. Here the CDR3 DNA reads TGTGCCAGCAGCTACACCGGGACAGGGAATTTGAATGAGCAGTTCTTC. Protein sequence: CASSYTGTGNLNEQFF.

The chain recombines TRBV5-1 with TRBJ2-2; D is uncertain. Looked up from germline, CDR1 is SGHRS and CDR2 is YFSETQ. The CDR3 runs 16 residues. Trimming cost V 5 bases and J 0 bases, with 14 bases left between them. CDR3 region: CASRRTETANTGELFF. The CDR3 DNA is TGCGCCAGCAGACGAACAGAGACCGCGAACACCGGGGAGCTGTTTTTT.

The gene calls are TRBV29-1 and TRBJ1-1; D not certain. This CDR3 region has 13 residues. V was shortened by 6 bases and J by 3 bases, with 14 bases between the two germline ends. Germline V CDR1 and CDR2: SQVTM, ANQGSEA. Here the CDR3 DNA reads TGCAGCGTCGGGTCGGGGATGGACACTGAAGCTTTCTTT. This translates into CSVGSGMDTEAFF.

The CDR3 DNA follows: TGTGCCAGCAGTACCCTCCGGCCTGGGGCCTACACCTTC. Amino acids: CASSTLRPGAYTF. The chain combines TRBV28 with TRBJ1-2; perhaps TRBD1 as D (5 bases). Trimming took 5 bases from V and 10 from J, leaving 17 bases between them. The length of the CDR3 is 13 residues. Germline V gene sequence: CDR1 MDHEN, CDR2 SYDVKM.

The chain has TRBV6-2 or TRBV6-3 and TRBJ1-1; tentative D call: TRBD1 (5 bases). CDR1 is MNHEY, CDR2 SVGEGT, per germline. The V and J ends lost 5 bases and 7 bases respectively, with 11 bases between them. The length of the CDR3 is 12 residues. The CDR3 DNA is TGTGCCAGCAGTCACTGGCAGGGTGAAGCTTTCTTT. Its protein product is CASSHWQGEAFF.

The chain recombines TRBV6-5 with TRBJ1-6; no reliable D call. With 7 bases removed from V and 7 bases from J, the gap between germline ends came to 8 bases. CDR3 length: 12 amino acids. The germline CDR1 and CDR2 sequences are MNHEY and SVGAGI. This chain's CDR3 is CASKRSNSPLHF. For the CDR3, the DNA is TGTGCCAGCAAACGGTCAAATTCACCCCTCCACTTT.

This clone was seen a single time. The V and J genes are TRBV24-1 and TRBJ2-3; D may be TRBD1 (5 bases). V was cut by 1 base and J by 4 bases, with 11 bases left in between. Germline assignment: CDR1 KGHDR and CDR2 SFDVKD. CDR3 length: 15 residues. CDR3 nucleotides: TGTGCCACCAGTGATTTCGTGGACACCTCAGATACGCAGTATTTT. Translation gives CATSDFVDTSDTQYF.

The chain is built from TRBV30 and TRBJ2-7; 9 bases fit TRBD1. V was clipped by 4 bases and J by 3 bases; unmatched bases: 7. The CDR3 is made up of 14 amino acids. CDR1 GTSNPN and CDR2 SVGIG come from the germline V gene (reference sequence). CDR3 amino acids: CAWTKTGGVYEQYF. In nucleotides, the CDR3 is TGTGCCTGGACCAAGACAGGGGGGGTCTACGAGCAGTACTTC.

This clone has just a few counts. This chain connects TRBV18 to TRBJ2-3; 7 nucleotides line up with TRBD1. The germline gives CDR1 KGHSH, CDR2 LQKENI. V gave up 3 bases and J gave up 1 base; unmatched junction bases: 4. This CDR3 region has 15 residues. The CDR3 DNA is TGTGCCAGCTCACCCCCCGGACAGGGCACAGATACGCAGTATTTT. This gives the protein CASSPPGQGTDTQYF.

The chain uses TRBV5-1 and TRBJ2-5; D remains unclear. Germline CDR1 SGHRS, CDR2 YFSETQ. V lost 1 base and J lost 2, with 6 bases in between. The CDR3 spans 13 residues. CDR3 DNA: TGCGCCAGCAGCTTGCAGGCGCAAGAGACCCAGTACTTC. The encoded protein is CASSLQAQETQYF.

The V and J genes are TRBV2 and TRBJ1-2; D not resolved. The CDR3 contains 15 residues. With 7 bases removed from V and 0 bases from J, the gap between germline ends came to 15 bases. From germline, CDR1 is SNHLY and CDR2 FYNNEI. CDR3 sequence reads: CASTYTANANYGYTF. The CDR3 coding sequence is TGTGCCAGCACCTATACAGCTAATGCTAACTATGGCTACACCTTC. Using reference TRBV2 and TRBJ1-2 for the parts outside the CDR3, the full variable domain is EPEVTQTPSHQVTQMGQEVILRCVPISNHLYFYWYRQILGQKVEFLVSFYNNEISEKSEIFDDQFSVERPDGSNFTLKIRSTKLEDSAMYFCASTYTANANYGYTFGSGTRLTVV.

CDR3 DNA sequence: TGCGCCAGCAGCTTGGCTCGGACCAGCGGGGGGCGCTCGGCTGAGCAGTACTTC. This gives the protein CASSLARTSGGRSAEQYF. This chain uses TRBV5-1 with TRBJ2-7, with 9 nucleotides matching TRBD2. The CDR3 consists of 18 residues. Germline V gene lookup returns CDR1 SGHRS and CDR2 YFSETQ. Unmatched junction bases numbered 17, after V lost 0 bases and J lost 7 bases.